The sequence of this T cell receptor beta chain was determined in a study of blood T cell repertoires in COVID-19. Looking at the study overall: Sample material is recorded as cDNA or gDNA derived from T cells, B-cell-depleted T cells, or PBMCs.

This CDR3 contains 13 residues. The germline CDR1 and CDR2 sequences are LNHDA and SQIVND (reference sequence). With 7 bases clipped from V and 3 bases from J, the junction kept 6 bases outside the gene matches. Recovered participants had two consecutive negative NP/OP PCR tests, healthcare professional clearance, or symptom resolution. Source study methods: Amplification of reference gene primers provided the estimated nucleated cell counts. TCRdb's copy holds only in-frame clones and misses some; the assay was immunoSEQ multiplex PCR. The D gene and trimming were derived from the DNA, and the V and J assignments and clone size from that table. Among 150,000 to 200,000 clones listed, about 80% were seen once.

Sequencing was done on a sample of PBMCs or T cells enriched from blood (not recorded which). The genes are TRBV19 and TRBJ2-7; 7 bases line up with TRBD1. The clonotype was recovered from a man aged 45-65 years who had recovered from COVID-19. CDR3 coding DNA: TGTGCCAGTATGGGGACAGAGCACTACGAGCAGTACTTC. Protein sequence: CASMGTEHYEQYF.